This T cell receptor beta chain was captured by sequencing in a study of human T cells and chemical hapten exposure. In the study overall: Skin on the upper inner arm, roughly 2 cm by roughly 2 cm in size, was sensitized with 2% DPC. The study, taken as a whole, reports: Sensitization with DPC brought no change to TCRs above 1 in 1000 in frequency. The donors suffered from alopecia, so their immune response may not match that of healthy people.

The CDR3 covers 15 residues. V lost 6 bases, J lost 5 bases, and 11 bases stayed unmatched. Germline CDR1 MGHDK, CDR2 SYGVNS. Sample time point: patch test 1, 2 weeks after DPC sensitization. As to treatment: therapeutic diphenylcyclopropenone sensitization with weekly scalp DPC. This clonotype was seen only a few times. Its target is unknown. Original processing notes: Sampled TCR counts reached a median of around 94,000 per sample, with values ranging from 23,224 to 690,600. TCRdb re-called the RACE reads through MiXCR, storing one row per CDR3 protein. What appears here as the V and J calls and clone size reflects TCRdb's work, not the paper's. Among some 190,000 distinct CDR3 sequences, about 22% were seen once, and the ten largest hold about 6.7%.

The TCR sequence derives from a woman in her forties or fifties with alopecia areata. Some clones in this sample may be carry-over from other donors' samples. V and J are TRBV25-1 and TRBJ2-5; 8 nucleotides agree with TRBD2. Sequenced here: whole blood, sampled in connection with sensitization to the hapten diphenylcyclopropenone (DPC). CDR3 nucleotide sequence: TGTGCCAGCAGCGACGGGGGGGGTACTGGGGAGACCCAGTACTTC. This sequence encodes CASSDGGGTGETQYF.